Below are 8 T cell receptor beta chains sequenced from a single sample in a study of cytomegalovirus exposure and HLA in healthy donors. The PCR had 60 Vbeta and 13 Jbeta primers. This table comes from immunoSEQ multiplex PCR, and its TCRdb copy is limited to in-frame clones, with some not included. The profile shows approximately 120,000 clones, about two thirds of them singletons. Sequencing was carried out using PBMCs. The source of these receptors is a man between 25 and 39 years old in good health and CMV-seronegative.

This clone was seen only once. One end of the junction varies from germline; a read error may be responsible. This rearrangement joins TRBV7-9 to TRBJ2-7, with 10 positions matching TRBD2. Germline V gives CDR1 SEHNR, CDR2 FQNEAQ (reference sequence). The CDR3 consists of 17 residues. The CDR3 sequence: CSSSLASSGLASYEQYF. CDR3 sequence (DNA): TGTTCCAGCAGCTTAGCGTCCTCGGGACTAGCGTCGTACGAGCAGTACTTC.

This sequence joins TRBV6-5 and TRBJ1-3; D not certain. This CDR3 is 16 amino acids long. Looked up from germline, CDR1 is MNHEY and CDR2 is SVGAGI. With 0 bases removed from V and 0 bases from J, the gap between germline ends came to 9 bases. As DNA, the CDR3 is TGTGCCAGCAGTTACTCCTACAGAGACTCTGGAAACACCATATATTTT. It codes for CASSYSYRDSGNTIYF.

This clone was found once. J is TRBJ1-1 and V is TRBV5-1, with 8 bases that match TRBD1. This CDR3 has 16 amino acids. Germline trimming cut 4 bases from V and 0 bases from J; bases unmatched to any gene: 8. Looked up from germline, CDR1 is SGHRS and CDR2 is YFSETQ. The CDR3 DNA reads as TGCGCCAGCAGCGGTGACAGGGGATATATGAACACTGAAGCTTTCTTT. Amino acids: CASSGDRGYMNTEAFF.

The CDR3 reads CASSLAGGQPFYEQYF. For the CDR3, the DNA is TGTGCCAGCAGCTTGGCTGGGGGACAGCCTTTCTACGAGCAGTACTTC. The chain recombines TRBV5-4 with TRBJ2-7; 7 bases agree with TRBD1. The CDR3 covers 16 residues. With V trimmed by 0 bases and J by 3 bases, 9 bases remained unmatched. Germline V gene sequence: CDR1 SGHNT, CDR2 YYREEE (reference sequence).

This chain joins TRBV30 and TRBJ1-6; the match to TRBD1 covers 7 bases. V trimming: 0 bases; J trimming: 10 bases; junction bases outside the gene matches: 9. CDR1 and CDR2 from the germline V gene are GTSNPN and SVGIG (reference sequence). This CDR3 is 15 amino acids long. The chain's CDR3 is CAWSVIDRVASPLHF. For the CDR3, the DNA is TGTGCCTGGAGTGTAATCGACAGGGTGGCCTCACCCCTCCACTTT.

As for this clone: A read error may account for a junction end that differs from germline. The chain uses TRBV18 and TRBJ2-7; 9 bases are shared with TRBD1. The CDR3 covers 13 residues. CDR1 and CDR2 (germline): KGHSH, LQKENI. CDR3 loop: CASSPDTRQGGSW. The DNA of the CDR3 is TGTGCCAGCTCACCAGATACTCGACAGGGGGGTTCTTGG.

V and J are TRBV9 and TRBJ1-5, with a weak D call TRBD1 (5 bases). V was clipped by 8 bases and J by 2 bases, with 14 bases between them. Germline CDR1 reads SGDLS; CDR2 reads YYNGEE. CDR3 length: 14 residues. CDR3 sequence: CASSSQGGNQPQHF. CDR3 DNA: TGTGCCAGTTCATCTCAGGGCGGCAATCAGCCCCAGCATTTT. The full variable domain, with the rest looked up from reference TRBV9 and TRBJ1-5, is DSGVTQTPKHLITATGQRVTLRCSPRSGDLSVYWYQQSLDQGLQFLIQYYNGEERAKGNILERFSAQQFPDLHSELNLSSLELGDSALYFCASSSQGGNQPQHFGDGTRLSIL.

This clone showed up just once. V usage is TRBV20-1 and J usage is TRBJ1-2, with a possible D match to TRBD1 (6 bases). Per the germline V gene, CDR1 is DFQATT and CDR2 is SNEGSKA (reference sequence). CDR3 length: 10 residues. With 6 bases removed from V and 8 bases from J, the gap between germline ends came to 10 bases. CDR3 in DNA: TGCAGTGCCCGGGACAACGGCTACACCTTC. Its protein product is CSARDNGYTF.